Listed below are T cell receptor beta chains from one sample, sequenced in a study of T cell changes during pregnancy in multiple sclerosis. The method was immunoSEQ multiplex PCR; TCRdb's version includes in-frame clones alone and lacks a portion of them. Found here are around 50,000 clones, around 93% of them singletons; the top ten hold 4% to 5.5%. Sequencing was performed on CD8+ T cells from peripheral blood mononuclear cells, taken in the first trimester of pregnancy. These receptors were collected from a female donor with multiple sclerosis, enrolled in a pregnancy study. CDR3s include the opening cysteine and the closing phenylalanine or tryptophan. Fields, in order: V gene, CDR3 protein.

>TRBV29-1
CSVLDTYEQYF
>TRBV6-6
CASDVGRSGELFF
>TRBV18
CASSPLPPYVQSGNTIYF
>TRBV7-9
CASSLSGRQPYEQYF
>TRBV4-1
CASSPLAGGMTDTQYF
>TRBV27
CATGDRGWEETQYF
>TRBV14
CASSQVEGNGYTF
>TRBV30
CAWSINNPPIQYF
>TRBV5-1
CASSPGQGSYGWDEQFF
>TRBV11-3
CASSLRGNNEQFF
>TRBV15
CATSGGQGDSYEQYF
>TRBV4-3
CASSQDRALASSTDTQYF
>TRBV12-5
CASGLSIAGELFF
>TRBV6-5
CASSYGTGYEQYF
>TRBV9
CASSASTVNTEAFF
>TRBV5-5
CASSLVVADGYTF
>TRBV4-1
CASSQGERLTHNEQFF
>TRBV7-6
CASSSNRGGTGELFF
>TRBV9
CASSVGGENTIYF
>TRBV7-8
CASSDPGGDNEQFF
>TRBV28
CASSLLSAGFTDTQYF
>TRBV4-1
CASSLADRVTEAFF
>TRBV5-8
CASSLQGNYGYTF
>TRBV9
CASSVEGEGNQPQHF
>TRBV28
CASSLPVTSLIGNEQFF
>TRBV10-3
CAIRGTGGTEAFF